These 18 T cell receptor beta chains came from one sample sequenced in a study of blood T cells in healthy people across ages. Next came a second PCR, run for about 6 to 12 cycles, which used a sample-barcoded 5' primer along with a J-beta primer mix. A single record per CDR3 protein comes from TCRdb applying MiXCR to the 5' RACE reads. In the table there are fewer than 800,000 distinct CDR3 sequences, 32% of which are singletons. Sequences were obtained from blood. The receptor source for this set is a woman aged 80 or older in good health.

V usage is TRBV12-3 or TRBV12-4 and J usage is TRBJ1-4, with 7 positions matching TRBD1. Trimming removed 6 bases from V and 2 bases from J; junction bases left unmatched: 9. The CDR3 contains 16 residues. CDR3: CASSTPGGGTNEKLFF. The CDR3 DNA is TGTGCCAGCAGCACCCCAGGGGGTGGTACTAATGAAAAACTGTTTTTT.

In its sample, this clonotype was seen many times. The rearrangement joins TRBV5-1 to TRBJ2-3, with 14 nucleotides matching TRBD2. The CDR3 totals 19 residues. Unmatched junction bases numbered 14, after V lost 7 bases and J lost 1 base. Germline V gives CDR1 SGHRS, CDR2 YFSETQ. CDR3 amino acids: CASRPGLAGGSRGTDTQYF. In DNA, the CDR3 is TGCGCCAGCCGACCCGGACTAGCGGGGGGCTCGAGGGGCACAGATACGCAGTATTTT.

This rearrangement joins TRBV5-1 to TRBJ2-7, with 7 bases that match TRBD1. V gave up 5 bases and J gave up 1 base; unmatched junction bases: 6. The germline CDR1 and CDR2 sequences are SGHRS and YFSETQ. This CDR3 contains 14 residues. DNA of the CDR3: TGCGCCAGCAGTCCAGGACAGGAGTCCTACGAGCAGTACTTC. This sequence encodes CASSPGQESYEQYF.

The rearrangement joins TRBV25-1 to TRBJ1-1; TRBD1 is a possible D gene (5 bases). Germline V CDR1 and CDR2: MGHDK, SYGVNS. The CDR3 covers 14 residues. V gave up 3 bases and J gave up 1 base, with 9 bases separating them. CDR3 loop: CASSDNRRNTEAFF. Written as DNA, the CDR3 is TGTGCCAGCAGTGATAACAGGAGGAACACTGAAGCTTTCTTT.

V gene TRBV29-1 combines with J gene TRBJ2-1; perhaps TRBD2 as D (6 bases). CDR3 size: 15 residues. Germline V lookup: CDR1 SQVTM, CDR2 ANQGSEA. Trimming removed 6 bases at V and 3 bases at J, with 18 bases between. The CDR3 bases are TGCAGCGTCGTCGGGGGTAGCGGATACTACAATGAGCAGTTCTTC. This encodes CSVVGGSGYYNEQFF.

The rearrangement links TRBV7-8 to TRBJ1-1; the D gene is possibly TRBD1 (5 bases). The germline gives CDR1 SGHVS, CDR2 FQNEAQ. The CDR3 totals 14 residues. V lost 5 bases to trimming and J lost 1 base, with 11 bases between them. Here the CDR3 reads CASSVQDGNTEAFF. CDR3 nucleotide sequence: TGTGCCAGCAGCGTACAGGACGGGAACACTGAAGCTTTCTTT.

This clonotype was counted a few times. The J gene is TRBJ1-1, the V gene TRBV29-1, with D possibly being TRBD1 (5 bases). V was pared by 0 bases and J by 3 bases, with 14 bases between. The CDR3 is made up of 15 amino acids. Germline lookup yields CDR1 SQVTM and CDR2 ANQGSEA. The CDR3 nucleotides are TGCAGCGTTGAAGATCCTACAGGATTATACACTGAAGCTTTCTTT. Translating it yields CSVEDPTGLYTEAFF.

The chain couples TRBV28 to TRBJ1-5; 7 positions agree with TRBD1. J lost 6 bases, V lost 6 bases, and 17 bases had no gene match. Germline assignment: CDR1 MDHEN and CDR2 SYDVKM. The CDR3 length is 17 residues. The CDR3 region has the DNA TGTGCCAGCAGGTCTCCGCTCCGACAGGGAGGTGTTCAGCCCCAGCATTTT. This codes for CASRSPLRQGGVQPQHF.

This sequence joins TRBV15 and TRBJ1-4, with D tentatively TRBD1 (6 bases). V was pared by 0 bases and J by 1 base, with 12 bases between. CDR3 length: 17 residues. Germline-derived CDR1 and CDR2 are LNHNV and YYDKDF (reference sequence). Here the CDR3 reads CATSRELTGGTNEKLFF. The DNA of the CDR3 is TGTGCCACCAGCAGAGAATTGACAGGTGGAACTAATGAAAAACTGTTTTTT. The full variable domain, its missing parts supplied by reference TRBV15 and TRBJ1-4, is DAMVIQNPRYQVTQFGKPVTLSCSQTLNHNVMYWYQQKSSQAPKLLFHYYDKDFNNEADTPDNFQSRRPNTSFCFLDIRSPGLGDTAMYLCATSRELTGGTNEKLFFGSGTQLSVL.

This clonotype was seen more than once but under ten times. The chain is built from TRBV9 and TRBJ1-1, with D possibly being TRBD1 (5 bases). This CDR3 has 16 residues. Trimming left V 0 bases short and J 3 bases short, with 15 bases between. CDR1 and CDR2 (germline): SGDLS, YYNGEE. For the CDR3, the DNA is TGTGCCAGCAGCGTAGGGACCCAGGGTGCGGACACTGAAGCTTTCTTT. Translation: CASSVGTQGADTEAFF.

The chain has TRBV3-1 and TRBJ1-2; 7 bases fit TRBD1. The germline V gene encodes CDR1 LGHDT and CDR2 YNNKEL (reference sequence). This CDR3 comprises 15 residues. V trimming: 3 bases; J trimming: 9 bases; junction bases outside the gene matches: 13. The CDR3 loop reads CASSQSTGTPPRYTF. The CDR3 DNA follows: TGTGCCAGCAGCCAGTCGACAGGGACCCCACCACGCTACACCTTC.

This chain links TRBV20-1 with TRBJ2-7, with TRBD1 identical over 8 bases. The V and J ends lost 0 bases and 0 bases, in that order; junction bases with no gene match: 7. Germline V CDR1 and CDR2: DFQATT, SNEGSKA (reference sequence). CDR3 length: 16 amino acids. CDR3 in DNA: TGCAGTGCTAGAGATCCTGACAGGGGTCCCTCCTACGAGCAGTACTTC. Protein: CSARDPDRGPSYEQYF.

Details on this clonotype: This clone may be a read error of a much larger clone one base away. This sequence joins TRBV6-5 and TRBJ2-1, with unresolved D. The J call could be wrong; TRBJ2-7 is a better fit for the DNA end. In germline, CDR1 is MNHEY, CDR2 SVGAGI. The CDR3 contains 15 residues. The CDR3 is CASSYEGLRYNEQYF. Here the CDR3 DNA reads TGTGCCAGCAGTTACGAAGGGCTGCGGTACAATGAGCAGTACTTC.

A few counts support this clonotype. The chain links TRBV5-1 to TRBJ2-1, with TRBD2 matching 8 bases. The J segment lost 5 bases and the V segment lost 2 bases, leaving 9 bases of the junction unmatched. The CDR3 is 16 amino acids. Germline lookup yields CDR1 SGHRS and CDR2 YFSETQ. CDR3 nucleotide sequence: TGCGCCAGCAGCTTCCGGAGCGGGGGTTATGACAATGAGCAGTTCTTC. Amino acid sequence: CASSFRSGGYDNEQFF.

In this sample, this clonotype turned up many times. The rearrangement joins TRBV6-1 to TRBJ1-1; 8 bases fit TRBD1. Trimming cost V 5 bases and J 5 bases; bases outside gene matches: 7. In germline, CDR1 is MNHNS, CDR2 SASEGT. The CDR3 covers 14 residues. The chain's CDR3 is CASSSRQGRTEAFF. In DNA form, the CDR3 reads TGTGCCAGCAGTTCCCGACAGGGGAGGACTGAAGCTTTCTTT.

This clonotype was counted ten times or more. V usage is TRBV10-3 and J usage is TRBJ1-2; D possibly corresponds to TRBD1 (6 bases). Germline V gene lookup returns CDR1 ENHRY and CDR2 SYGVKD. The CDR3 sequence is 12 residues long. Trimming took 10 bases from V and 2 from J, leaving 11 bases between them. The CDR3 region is CATYQGNYGYTF. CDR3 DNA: TGTGCCACCTACCAGGGGAACTATGGCTACACCTTC.

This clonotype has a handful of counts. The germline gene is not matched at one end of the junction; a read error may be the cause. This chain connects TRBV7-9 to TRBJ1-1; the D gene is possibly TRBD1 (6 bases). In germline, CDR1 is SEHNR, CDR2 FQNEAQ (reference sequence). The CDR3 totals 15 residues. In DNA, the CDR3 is TGTGCCGGCAGCCCTGGACAGTTCATGAACACTGAAGCTTTCTTT. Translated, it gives CAGSPGQFMNTEAFF.

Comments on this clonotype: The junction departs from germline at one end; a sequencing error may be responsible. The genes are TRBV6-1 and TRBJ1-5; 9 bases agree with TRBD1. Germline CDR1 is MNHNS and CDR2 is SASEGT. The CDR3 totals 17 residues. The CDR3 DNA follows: TGTGCCAGCAGCTCACCCCCCGGGACAGGGAGCAATCAGCCCCGGCATTTT. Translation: CASSSPPGTGSNQPRHF.